The rows below give T cell receptor beta chains drawn from one sample of a study of molecular identifiers for immune sequencing clone quantification. One entry per CDR3 protein, called by TCRdb with MiXCR from the PCR reads. The profile shows about 640,000 distinct CDR3 sequences, 20% of them singletons. Sequenced input: naive CD8+ T cells from blood, with Jurkat cell RNA spiked in. The origin of the receptors is a human donor in good health. Some libraries in this study had Jurkat cell RNA spiked in. CDR3s include the opening cysteine and the closing phenylalanine or tryptophan. D genes are given only for firm matches. Size is stated for part of the rows, as once, few or many counts, or as a class when the clone is expanded.

v_gene: TRBV20-1
abundance: few
d_gene: TRBD1
j_gene: TRBJ2-2
CDR3aa: CSARVLGQGSTGELFF
CDR3nt: TGCAGTGCTAGAGTCCTCGGACAGGGCAGCACCGGGGAGCTGTTTTTT

v_gene: TRBV4-3
abundance: NA
d_gene: NA
j_gene: TRBJ2-5
CDR3aa: CASGQAESIQETQYF
CDR3nt: TGCGCCAGCGGCCAAGCTGAGTCTATTCAAGAGACCCAGTACTTC

v_gene: TRBV4-2
abundance: many
d_gene: NA
j_gene: TRBJ2-3
CDR3aa: CASSQEGYRTDTQYF
CDR3nt: TGTGCCAGCAGCCAAGAGGGCTATCGCACAGATACGCAGTATTTT

v_gene: TRBV6-5
abundance: many
d_gene: NA
j_gene: TRBJ2-3
CDR3aa: CASSHFSDTQYF
CDR3nt: TGTGCCAGCAGCCACTTCAGCGATACGCAGTATTTT

v_gene: TRBV4-3
abundance: many
d_gene: NA
j_gene: TRBJ2-7
CDR3aa: CASSQGWSDRSYEQYF
CDR3nt: TGCGCCAGCAGCCAAGGATGGTCGGACAGATCCTACGAGCAGTACTTC

v_gene: TRBV11-3
abundance: NA
d_gene: NA
j_gene: TRBJ2-1
CDR3aa: CASSHGPYNEQFF
CDR3nt: TGTGCCAGCAGCCACGGACCTTACAATGAGCAGTTCTTC

v_gene: TRBV7-9
abundance: few
d_gene: TRBD1
j_gene: TRBJ1-4
CDR3aa: CASSSDGTGDREKLFF
CDR3nt: TGTGCCAGCAGCTCAGACGGGACAGGGGATCGGGAAAAACTGTTTTTT

v_gene: TRBV6-1
abundance: many
d_gene: NA
j_gene: TRBJ2-3
CDR3aa: CASSEAKAGVTDTQYF
CDR3nt: TGTGCCAGCAGTGAAGCTAAGGCAGGGGTAACAGATACGCAGTATTTT

v_gene: TRBV27
abundance: NA
d_gene: NA
j_gene: TRBJ2-7
CDR3aa: CASSLGDPRAGLYKQYF
CDR3nt: TGTGCCAGCAGTTTAGGGGACCCGAGAGCCGGGCTGTACAAGCAGTACTTC

v_gene: TRBV7-9
abundance: many
d_gene: TRBD1
j_gene: TRBJ1-1
CDR3aa: CASSFRQGVLNTEAFF
CDR3nt: TGTGCCAGCAGCTTCCGACAGGGGGTACTAAACACTGAAGCTTTCTTT

v_gene: TRBV5-5
abundance: few
d_gene: NA
j_gene: TRBJ1-2
CDR3aa: CASSLGSSPRATPYGYTF
CDR3nt: TGTGCCAGCAGCTTGGGGTCTAGCCCCCGGGCCACCCCTTATGGCTACACCTTC

v_gene: TRBV9
abundance: many
d_gene: TRBD1
j_gene: TRBJ2-3
CDR3aa: CASSIRTGTTDTQYF
CDR3nt: TGTGCCAGCAGCATAAGGACAGGGACCACAGATACGCAGTATTTT

v_gene: TRBV6-2/TRBV6-3
abundance: many
d_gene: NA
j_gene: TRBJ1-5
CDR3aa: CASSPLTRSNQPQHF
CDR3nt: TGTGCCAGCAGCCCCCTCACACGTAGCAATCAGCCCCAGCATTTT

v_gene: TRBV30
abundance: NA
d_gene: TRBD1
j_gene: TRBJ1-1
CDR3aa: CALWTGVEAFF
CDR3nt: TGTGCCTTGTGGACAGGGGTGGAAGCTTTCTTT

v_gene: TRBV4-1
abundance: many
d_gene: NA
j_gene: TRBJ2-7
CDR3aa: CASSQDRAASYEQYF
CDR3nt: TGCGCCAGCAGCCAAGATCGGGCGGCCTCCTACGAGCAGTACTTC

v_gene: TRBV12-5
abundance: NA
d_gene: NA
j_gene: TRBJ1-3
CDR3aa: CASGSHRPTHGNTIYF
CDR3nt: TGTGCTAGTGGTTCCCACAGGCCTACGCATGGAAACACCATATATTTT

v_gene: TRBV15
abundance: once
d_gene: TRBD1
j_gene: TRBJ2-7
CDR3aa: CATSEGRGYEQHF
CDR3nt: TGTGCCACCAGCGAAGGCAGGGGGTACGAGCAGCACTTC

v_gene: TRBV7-6
abundance: NA
d_gene: NA
j_gene: TRBJ2-7
CDR3aa: CASSLISTDEQYF
CDR3nt: TGTGCCAGCAGCTTAATAAGTACCGACGAGCAGTACTTC

v_gene: TRBV7-4
abundance: NA
d_gene: NA
j_gene: TRBJ1-5
CDR3aa: CASSHTQQVYSNQPQHF
CDR3nt: TGTGCCAGCAGCCACACCCAGCAGGTCTATAGCAATCAGCCCCAGCATTTT

v_gene: TRBV27
abundance: many
d_gene: NA
j_gene: TRBJ1-1
CDR3aa: CASSYDRIGEAFF
CDR3nt: TGTGCCAGCAGTTATGACAGGATTGGTGAAGCTTTCTTT

v_gene: TRBV2
abundance: NA
d_gene: NA
j_gene: TRBJ2-7
CDR3aa: CASSDWANSYEQYF
CDR3nt: TGTGCCAGCAGTGATTGGGCTAACTCCTACGAGCAGTACTTC

v_gene: TRBV11-2
abundance: NA
d_gene: TRBD1
j_gene: TRBJ2-3
CDR3aa: CASSFRDRDTDTRYF
CDR3nt: TGTGCCAGCAGCTTTCGGGACAGGGATACAGATACGCGGTATTTT

v_gene: TRBV12-3/TRBV12-4
abundance: NA
d_gene: NA
j_gene: TRBJ1-2
CDR3aa: CASSLSFGQAPLMNYGYTF
CDR3nt: TGTGCCAGCAGTTTATCGTTTGGGCAGGCCCCTCTGATGAACTATGGCTACACCTTC

v_gene: TRBV29-1
abundance: many
d_gene: TRBD2
j_gene: TRBJ2-1
CDR3aa: CSVDGVAGNEQFF
CDR3nt: TGCAGCGTTGATGGCGTAGCGGGCAATGAGCAGTTCTTC

v_gene: TRBV24-1
abundance: many
d_gene: NA
j_gene: TRBJ2-2
CDR3aa: CATRDSQNTGELFF
CDR3nt: TGTGCCACCAGGGACAGCCAGAACACCGGGGAGCTGTTTTTT

v_gene: TRBV3-1
abundance: many
d_gene: NA
j_gene: TRBJ2-2
CDR3aa: CASSQATITGELFF
CDR3nt: TGTGCCAGCAGCCAGGCGACTATCACCGGGGAGCTGTTTTTT

v_gene: TRBV20-1
abundance: NA
d_gene: NA
j_gene: TRBJ1-6
CDR3aa: CSAREGRPWSYNPPLHF
CDR3nt: TGCAGTGCTAGAGAGGGCAGACCTTGGTCCTATAATCCACCCCTCCACTTT

v_gene: TRBV9
abundance: many
d_gene: TRBD1
j_gene: TRBJ1-1
CDR3aa: CASSEDRENTEAFF
CDR3nt: TGTGCCAGCAGCGAAGACAGGGAGAACACTGAAGCTTTCTTT

v_gene: TRBV6-1
abundance: many
d_gene: TRBD1
j_gene: TRBJ2-3
CDR3aa: CASSRQGHWTDTQYF
CDR3nt: TGTGCCAGCAGCCGACAGGGTCATTGGACAGATACGCAGTATTTT

v_gene: TRBV3-1
abundance: NA
d_gene: TRBD2
j_gene: TRBJ2-1
CDR3aa: CASSRSGTSVAYNEQFF
CDR3nt: TGTGCCAGCAGCCGATCCGGGACTAGTGTTGCTTACAATGAGCAGTTCTTC

v_gene: TRBV7-9
abundance: NA
d_gene: NA
j_gene: TRBJ2-1
CDR3aa: CASSLGNTEQFF
CDR3nt: TGTGCCAGCAGCTTAGGCAATACTGAGCAGTTCTTC

v_gene: TRBV7-9
abundance: many
d_gene: TRBD1
j_gene: TRBJ1-1
CDR3aa: CASSLDRGKGLNTEAFF
CDR3nt: TGTGCCAGCAGTTTGGACAGGGGTAAGGGGCTGAACACTGAAGCTTTCTTT

v_gene: TRBV4-3
abundance: many
d_gene: NA
j_gene: TRBJ1-2
CDR3aa: CASSPRYAGYGYTF
CDR3nt: TGCGCCAGCAGCCCAAGATATGCCGGGTATGGCTACACCTTC

v_gene: TRBV12-3/TRBV12-4
abundance: NA
d_gene: NA
j_gene: TRBJ2-7
CDR3aa: CASSIFRAYEQYF
CDR3nt: TGTGCCAGCAGTATCTTCCGAGCGTACGAGCAGTACTTC

v_gene: TRBV7-6
abundance: many
d_gene: NA
j_gene: TRBJ1-4
CDR3aa: CASSFSPGGTLGEKLFF
CDR3nt: TGTGCCAGCAGCTTTTCCCCCGGGGGGACCTTGGGTGAAAAACTGTTTTTT

v_gene: TRBV19
abundance: many
d_gene: NA
j_gene: TRBJ2-7
CDR3aa: CASGPAEYEQYF
CDR3nt: TGTGCCAGCGGTCCAGCAGAATACGAGCAGTACTTC

v_gene: TRBV3-1
abundance: many
d_gene: TRBD2
j_gene: TRBJ2-7
CDR3aa: CASSQTTSGTGGSSYEQYF
CDR3nt: TGTGCCAGCAGCCAAACGACTAGCGGTACCGGGGGTAGCTCCTACGAGCAGTACTTC

v_gene: TRBV2
abundance: NA
d_gene: NA
j_gene: TRBJ1-5
CDR3aa: CASSLLFAADSNQPQHF
CDR3nt: TGTGCCAGCAGTCTACTTTTCGCCGCGGATAGCAATCAGCCCCAGCATTTT

v_gene: TRBV2
abundance: NA
d_gene: TRBD1
j_gene: TRBJ2-7
CDR3aa: CASSEGRGQGEQYF
CDR3nt: TGTGCCAGCAGTGAGGGCAGGGGGCAAGGCGAGCAGTACTTC

v_gene: TRBV7-2
abundance: many
d_gene: NA
j_gene: TRBJ2-7
CDR3aa: CASSLVDTSYEQYF
CDR3nt: TGTGCCAGCAGCTTAGTTGACACCTCCTACGAGCAGTACTTC